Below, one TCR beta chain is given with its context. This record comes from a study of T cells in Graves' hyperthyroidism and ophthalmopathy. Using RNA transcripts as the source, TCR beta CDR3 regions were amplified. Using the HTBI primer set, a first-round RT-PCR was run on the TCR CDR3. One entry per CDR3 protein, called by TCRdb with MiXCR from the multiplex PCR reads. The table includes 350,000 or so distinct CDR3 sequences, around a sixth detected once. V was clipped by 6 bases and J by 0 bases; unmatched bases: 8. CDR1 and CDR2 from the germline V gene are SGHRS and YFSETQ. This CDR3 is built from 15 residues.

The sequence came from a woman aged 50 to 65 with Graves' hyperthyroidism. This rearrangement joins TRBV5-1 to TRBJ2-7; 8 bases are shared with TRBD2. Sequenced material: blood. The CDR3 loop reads CASTPTSGNSYEQYF. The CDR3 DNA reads TGCGCCAGCACCCCAACTAGCGGAAACTCCTACGAGCAGTACTTC.